Below, 21 T cell receptor beta chains from the same sample are listed, as sequenced in a study of molecular identifiers for immune sequencing clone quantification. Via MiXCR, TCRdb re-called the PCR reads, giving one row per CDR3 protein. Of some 320,000 distinct CDR3 sequences listed, over 20% were seen once; the top ten hold approximately 0.8%. Sequencing was performed on naive CD8+ T cells from blood, with Jurkat cell RNA spiked in. The subset was: FACS-sorted CD8+CD4-CCR7+CD45RA+ naive T cells. These receptors all come from a human donor in good health. Some libraries in this study had Jurkat cell RNA spiked in.

This clonotype was seen a few times. The chain is built from TRBV30 and TRBJ2-2; perhaps TRBD2 as D (5 bases). CDR1 and CDR2 (germline): GTSNPN, SVGIG (reference sequence). V was shortened by 3 bases and J by 5 bases, with 10 bases between the two germline ends. The CDR3 loop spans 13 amino acids. As DNA, the CDR3 is TGTGCCTGGAGCCGACGGGGAACCGGGGAGCTGTTTTTT. Amino acid sequence: CAWSRRGTGELFF.

This clonotype was recorded a few times. The chain combines TRBV27 with TRBJ2-1, with D perhaps matching TRBD1 or TRBD2 (5 bases each). Germline assignment: CDR1 MNHEY and CDR2 SMNVEV (reference sequence). The CDR3 has 17 residues. The V and J ends lost 5 bases and 5 bases respectively, with 22 bases between them. CDR3 DNA sequence: TGTGCCAGCAGTCCCTACCCGGGGACGGAACAGGACAATGAGCAGTTCTTC. Its translation is CASSPYPGTEQDNEQFF.

This clonotype was found many times. The chain recombines TRBV30 with TRBJ2-1, with D maybe TRBD2 (5 bases). Germline loops: CDR1 GTSNPN, CDR2 SVGIG (reference sequence). The CDR3 totals 11 residues. V was pared by 4 bases and J by 5 bases, with 6 bases between. For the CDR3, the DNA is TGTGCCTGGACCGGGGACAATGAGCAGTTCTTC. The encoded protein is CAWTGDNEQFF.

There are many counts of this clonotype. The V gene is TRBV29-1, the J gene TRBJ1-5, with D maybe TRBD1 (5 bases). Trimming took 7 bases from V and 4 from J, leaving 17 bases between them. The CDR3 is 14 amino acids. CDR1 is SQVTM, CDR2 ANQGSEA, per germline. The CDR3 bases are TGCAGCGAGGCGCAGGGTCCGGGTAATCAGCCCCAGCATTTT. It encodes CSEAQGPGNQPQHF.

V usage is TRBV4-3 and J usage is TRBJ2-3; no firm D call. With 4 bases removed from V and 2 bases from J, the gap between germline ends came to 16 bases. The CDR3 covers 16 residues. In germline, CDR1 is LGHNA, CDR2 YSLEER. The CDR3, as DNA: TGCGCCAGCAGCCCCGGAGTAGGCTATCTCACAGATACGCAGTATTTT. This codes for CASSPGVGYLTDTQYF.

On this clonotype: This CDR3 is missing its conserved last phenylalanine or tryptophan, likely due to a read error. The V and J genes are TRBV4-3 and TRBJ2-6, with a weak D call TRBD2 (5 bases). Trimming cost V 4 bases and J 0 bases, with 19 bases left between them. CDR1 is LGHNA and CDR2 is YSLEER in the germline V gene. This CDR3 contains 19 residues. CDR3 protein: CASSPWSLDGNSGANVLTL. The CDR3 DNA is TGCGCCAGCAGCCCATGGAGTTTGGACGGGAACTCTGGGGCCAACGTCCTGACTCTC.

This clonotype was seen repeatedly, ten times or more. The chain is built from TRBV7-9 and TRBJ1-1; D remains ambiguous. This CDR3 has 15 amino acids. V lost 4 bases, J lost 1 base, and 13 bases lay in between. Looked up from germline, CDR1 is SEHNR and CDR2 is FQNEAQ (reference sequence). CDR3 in DNA: TGTGCCAGCAGCTCAAACCTTCCTGAGAACACTGAAGCTTTCTTT. Protein product: CASSSNLPENTEAFF.

This clonotype occurred many times. The DNA of the CDR3 is TGTGCCAGCAGCTTAGCAGGTCCGGTCACAGATACGCAGTATTTT. Amino acid sequence: CASSLAGPVTDTQYF. This rearrangement joins TRBV7-2 to TRBJ2-3; no definite D call. V was clipped by 0 bases and J by 2 bases, with 9 bases between them. Germline V lookup: CDR1 SGHTA, CDR2 FQGNSA. The CDR3 length is 15 residues.

This clonotype was seen at least ten times. The rearrangement uses TRBV4-3 and TRBJ1-1; D is unresolved. The V end was cut by 0 bases, the J end by 3 bases, with 5 bases between. The CDR3 extends over 13 amino acids. CDR1 is LGHNA and CDR2 is YSLEER in the germline V gene. In DNA form, the CDR3 reads TGCGCCAGCAGCCAAGAGGGGTACACTGAAGCTTTCTTT. Protein sequence: CASSQEGYTEAFF.

Worth noting for this clonotype: This sequence may be a read error, since a much larger clone differs from it by one base. The chain has TRBV4-1 and TRBJ1-5; maybe TRBD1 (6 bases). V lost 0 bases and J 2 bases, leaving 14 bases between the germline ends. CDR1 and CDR2 (germline): MGHRA, YSYEKL. The CDR3 extends over 17 amino acids. The CDR3 sequence: CASSQETGWGGNQPQHF. DNA for the CDR3: TGCGCCAGCAGCCAAGAAACAGGGTGGGGGGGCAATCAGCCCCAGCATTTT.

This clonotype occurred many times. The V call is TRBV7-6, the J call TRBJ2-1; D unclear. Germline-derived CDR1 and CDR2 are SGHVS and FNYEAQ. Trimming pared 0 bases from V and 9 bases from J, leaving 18 bases between. CDR3 size: 16 residues. CDR3 coding DNA: TGTGCCAGCAGCTTAGCGCCCGGGTCCGGGCGTGGTGAGCAGTTCTTC. This encodes CASSLAPGSGRGEQFF.

This clonotype has more than one count but fewer than ten. This may be a read error: a much more frequent sequence differs by one nucleotide. This CDR3 reads CASSSTGTRSADTQYF. The CDR3 nucleotides are TGTGCCAGCAGTTCTACCGGGACCCGTAGCGCAGATACGCAGTATTTT. The gene calls are TRBV28 and TRBJ2-3, with D perhaps matching TRBD1 or TRBD2 (5 bases each). CDR1 and CDR2 from the germline V gene are MDHEN and SYDVKM. The V gene lost 4 bases and the J gene lost 4 bases, with 18 bases spanning the gap. The CDR3 loop spans 16 amino acids. The full variable domain, with the rest looked up from reference TRBV28 and TRBJ2-3, is DVKVTQSSRYLVKRTGEKVFLECVQDMDHENMFWYRQDPGLGLRLIYFSYDVKMKEKGDIPEGYSVSREKKERFSLILESASTNQTSMYLCASSSTGTRSADTQYFGPGTRLTVL.

This clonotype was seen many times. The chain joins TRBV6-5 to TRBJ1-1; maybe TRBD1 (5 bases). Germline CDR1 and CDR2: MNHEY and SVGAGI. V gave up 0 bases and J gave up 6 bases, with 17 bases separating them. This CDR3 has 16 residues. The CDR3, as DNA: TGTGCCAGCAGTTACTCGTTCGGGACGATTCCTCCTGAAGCTTTCTTT. This translates into CASSYSFGTIPPEAFF.

The rearrangement uses TRBV4-3 and TRBJ2-7; D gene ambiguous. V was pared by 1 base and J by 3 bases, with 13 bases between. The germline gives CDR1 LGHNA, CDR2 YSLEER. The CDR3 extends over 15 amino acids. CDR3 residues: CASSQGVARNYEQYF. The CDR3 bases are TGCGCCAGCAGCCAAGGCGTCGCGCGGAACTACGAGCAGTACTTC.

In this sample, this clonotype turned up many times. The V gene is TRBV6-5, the J gene TRBJ1-2; no definite D call. V lost 5 bases, J lost 4 bases, and 11 bases lay in between. This CDR3 has 13 amino acids. The germline gives CDR1 MNHEY, CDR2 SVGAGI. The chain's CDR3 is CASSGSPSYGYTF. CDR3 bases: TGTGCCAGCAGTGGGTCCCCGTCCTATGGCTACACCTTC.

This clonotype has ten or more counts. V usage is TRBV9 and J usage is TRBJ1-3, with 10 nucleotides matching TRBD1. Germline V CDR1 and CDR2: SGDLS, YYNGEE. This CDR3 contains 18 residues. The trim removed 3 bases at V and 3 bases at J, leaving 12 bases unmatched. This chain's CDR3 is CASSGLDRGVSGGNTIYF. As DNA, the CDR3 is TGTGCCAGCAGCGGTTTGGACAGGGGGGTGTCCGGTGGAAACACCATATATTTT.

This clonotype turned up a few times. V usage is TRBV24-1 and J usage is TRBJ2-4; 7 bases are a match to TRBD1. The CDR3 consists of 13 residues. V shed 4 bases and J 8 bases; nucleotides not matched to a gene: 4. Germline CDR1 KGHDR, CDR2 SFDVKD. CDR3 residues: CATSETGDHIQYF. Here the CDR3 DNA reads TGTGCCACCAGTGAAACAGGGGATCACATTCAGTACTTC.

This clonotype was seen many times. The genes are TRBV7-6 and TRBJ2-7, with 7 bases aligning to TRBD1. The CDR3 runs 14 residues. The V gene end was trimmed by 4 bases and the J gene end by 3 bases; junction bases not matched to a gene: 6. The V gene's germline CDR1 is SGHVS and CDR2 FNYEAQ. The DNA of the CDR3 is TGTGCCAGCAGCTCAACGACAGGGTTCTACGAGCAGTACTTC. This encodes CASSSTTGFYEQYF.

V gene TRBV20-1 combines with J gene TRBJ2-6, with TRBD2 matching over 8 bases. Germline V lookup: CDR1 DFQATT, CDR2 SNEGSKA (reference sequence). The CDR3 is 19 amino acids. With 6 bases clipped from V and 0 bases from J, the junction kept 16 bases outside the gene matches. Written as DNA, the CDR3 is TGCAGTGCCCTCAGCGGCCCAGGGACTAGTTTCTCTGGGGCCAACGTCCTGACTTTC. Its protein product is CSALSGPGTSFSGANVLTF.

This clonotype was seen ten or more times. The chain couples TRBV5-1 to TRBJ2-1; D unresolved. V lost 0 bases to trimming and J lost 6 bases, with 10 bases between them. From germline, CDR1 is SGHRS and CDR2 YFSETQ. The CDR3 runs to 14 residues. The CDR3 loop is CASSLAFQANEQFF. The CDR3 DNA follows: TGCGCCAGCAGCTTGGCCTTTCAGGCCAATGAGCAGTTCTTC.

This clonotype was detected ten times or more. V and J are TRBV27 and TRBJ2-1, with D possibly matching TRBD2 (6 bases). V was pared by 4 bases and J by 10 bases, with 14 bases between. The germline CDR1 and CDR2 sequences are MNHEY and SMNVEV (reference sequence). The CDR3 is made up of 13 amino acids. The CDR3 DNA sequence: TGTGCCAGCAGTTACTCTAGCGTCGGAGAGCAGTTCTTC. As protein: CASSYSSVGEQFF.